This T cell receptor (beta chain) was identified during a study of blood T cell repertoires in COVID-19. Looked up from germline, CDR1 is MRHNA and CDR2 is SNTAGT. Trimming shortened V by 5 bases and J by 4 bases, and 8 bases separated the two germline ends. The CDR3 length is 13 residues. This table comes from immunoSEQ multiplex PCR, and its TCRdb copy is limited to in-frame clones, with some not included. Of 250,000 to 350,000 clones listed, roughly 80% are singletons. This TCR was recovered from a human donor with COVID-19, enrolled during active disease. The donor label of this sample is uncertain. The sample was peripheral blood. V and J are TRBV6-4 and TRBJ1-4; D not resolved. The CDR3: CASSRQVNEKLFF. The CDR3 DNA follows: TGTGCCAGCAGTCGGCAGGTTAATGAAAAACTGTTTTTT.